The rows below give T cell receptor beta chains drawn from one sample of a study of CXCR3-negative and CXCR3-positive naive CD8 T cells. Following a re-call of the 5' RACE reads, TCRdb has one entry per CDR3 protein and lacks DNA. Its table records approximately 4,600 distinct CDR3 sequences. The specimen sequenced was naive CXCR3+ CD8+ T cells from blood. Receptors originate from a human donor in good health. Some clones in this sample may be carry-over from other donors' samples. Each CDR3 is given with its conserved first and last residue. The listing skips clone size in some rows; elsewhere it reads once, few, many or a size class.

clone size,V gene,J gene,CDR3 protein
medium-sized,TRBV29-1,TRBJ2-3,CSVEDPQTSGSTDTQYF
medium-sized,TRBV19,TRBJ1-1,CASSIWADMNTEAFF
medium-sized,TRBV4-3,TRBJ2-1,CASSQDAREIDNEQFF
.,TRBV28,TRBJ2-2,CASSLNRDSHTGELFF
large,TRBV15,TRBJ2-1,CATSRGRTSGANEQFF
.,TRBV4-1,TRBJ1-1,CASSPVVGTEAFF
.,TRBV6-2/TRBV6-3,TRBJ2-7,CASSYSSYEQYF
medium-sized,TRBV29-1,TRBJ2-2,CSVPDSDGTGELFF
medium-sized,TRBV29-1,TRBJ1-1,CSVEAGRTEAFF
medium-sized,TRBV7-8,TRBJ2-1,CASSLVRVQGSYNEQFF
medium-sized,TRBV28,TRBJ2-1,CAAGTSGGLGEQFF
.,TRBV6-6,TRBJ2-7,CASSYTPAYEQYF
medium-sized,TRBV7-3,TRBJ2-1,CASSPGATGTSAGNEQFF
medium-sized,TRBV7-9,TRBJ2-3,CASSGVVGDTQYF
.,TRBV7-2,TRBJ2-7,CASGLGTSGYEQYF
.,TRBV28,TRBJ2-7,CASHSKGLEYNEQYF
large,TRBV4-1,TRBJ2-1,CASSQVGEGGEQFF
.,TRBV3-1,TRBJ2-4,CASSQGLALAKNIQYF
.,TRBV7-3,TRBJ2-1,CASSPTTSGEKISYNEQFF
large,TRBV7-9,TRBJ1-1,CASSLNFEAFF
medium-sized,TRBV27,TRBJ1-5,CASSLGGREKAQPQHF
.,TRBV11-1,TRBJ2-1,CASSFGRGEQFF
large,TRBV9,TRBJ1-4,CASSVDGTVNEKLFF
medium-sized,TRBV2,TRBJ2-5,CASSEKRGGKQETQYF
.,TRBV29-1,TRBJ1-2,CSALTVYGYTF
.,TRBV20-1,TRBJ2-5,CSARDGFRETQYF